This T cell receptor beta chain was profiled in a study of cytomegalovirus exposure and HLA in healthy donors. Study observations and caveats: Some public TCRs appeared in many individuals, while most sequences were rare.

Regarding this clone: Its antigen is currently unknown.

CDR1 and CDR2 (germline): SGHRS, YFSETQ. V lost 4 bases, J lost 0 bases, and 14 bases lay in between. The CDR3 covers 17 residues. It was with 60 Vbeta and 13 Jbeta primers that the PCR ran. Repertoires were generated with immunoSEQ multiplex PCR, while TCRdb's copy carries only in-frame clones and drops some. The table has about 150,000 clones, 73% seen once. V and J are TRBV5-1 and TRBJ1-6; D is ambiguous. The sample taken for sequencing was PBMCs. The origin of this receptor is a woman between 18 and 30 years old in good health and CMV-seronegative. CDR3 in amino acids: CASSTTTASSYNSPLHF. As DNA, the CDR3 is TGCGCCAGCAGCACGACAACGGCCAGCTCCTATAATTCACCCCTCCACTTT.